This TCR beta chain was sequenced for a study of T-cell memory formation after mild COVID-19. The overall study: TCR clusters were mostly confined to one donor each.

TCRdb reprocessed the 5' RACE reads via MiXCR and lists one record per CDR3 protein. This sample yields some 97,000 distinct CDR3 sequences, of which 8.5% to 14% are seen a single time; about 40% belongs to the top ten. In the case of this clonotype: What it recognizes is unknown.

Broader study findings: Cross-reactive memory appears to have joined, as suggested by some responding clones showing up in pre-infection memory. Chiefly within CM and EM were the contracting CD4+ clones; CD8+ ones were within EMRA.

The sample was PBMCs or a T cell subset sorted from them (not recorded which). The TCR originated in a man aged 18 to 29 who had mild COVID-19 (a few samples of this study predate the infection). Cell type and time point are not known.

The CDR3 sequence: CASSQEGAELAGNTGELFF. The CDR3 DNA follows: TGTGCCAGCAGCCAAGAGGGAGCGGAACTAGCGGGGAACACCGGGGAGCTGTTTTTT. The genes are TRBV4-2 and TRBJ2-2; 9 bases match TRBD2. This CDR3 is 19 amino acids long. CDR1 and CDR2 from the germline V gene are LGHNA and YNFKEQ. J gave up 1 base and V 0 bases, and 9 bases lay outside the gene matches.